The source of this T cell receptor beta chain is a study of blood T cell repertoires in COVID-19. Study summary: COVID-19 samples, acute and convalescent, were from the United States, Italy and Spain. T cells, B-cell-depleted T cells, or PBMCs supplied cDNA or gDNA.

TCRdb's table, derived via immunoSEQ multiplex PCR, lists solely in-frame clones and lacks some. The table has approximately 190,000 clones, approximately 84% seen once. The CDR3 is 17 residues long. The germline V gene has CDR1 SGDLS and CDR2 YYNGEE. Germline trimming cut 3 bases from V and 0 bases from J; bases unmatched to any gene: 5. V usage is TRBV9 and J usage is TRBJ2-2, with 10 bases lining up with TRBD2. What was sequenced was peripheral blood. The receptor's source is a woman aged 70-85 years with active or convalescent COVID-19. The CDR3 DNA reads as TGTGCCAGCAGCGACCGACTAGCGGGTCCGAACACCGGGGAGCTGTTTTTT. Amino acid sequence: CASSDRLAGPNTGELFF.